A single sample gave rise to the 17 T cell receptor beta chains below, sequenced in a study of blood T cells in healthy people across ages. Through a sample-barcoded 5' primer and a J-beta primer mix, a second PCR was run for about 6 to 11 cycles. TCRdb analysed the 5' RACE reads with MiXCR anew, one entry per CDR3 protein. This table holds more than 450,000 distinct CDR3 sequences, about 29% found once. The same data also went into a second study, on T cells of mothers and their children.

Sequencing used blood. Source of these receptors: a boy aged 2-15 years in good health.

This clonotype has a handful of counts. CDR3 DNA sequence: TGCGCCAGCAGCACGGACATCTCCTACGAGCAGTACTTC. It encodes CASSTDISYEQYF. The V call is TRBV5-1, the J call TRBJ2-7; D is possibly TRBD1 (5 bases). Trimming took off 4 bases at V and 0 bases at J, with 8 bases between the two ends. CDR1 is SGHRS, CDR2 YFSETQ, per germline. This CDR3 is 13 amino acids long.

The chain carries TRBV5-1 and TRBJ1-3; 7 bases align to TRBD1. With 4 bases clipped from V and 0 bases from J, the junction kept 4 bases outside the gene matches. The CDR3 sequence is 15 residues long. The germline CDR1 and CDR2 sequences are SGHRS and YFSETQ. CDR3 DNA sequence: TGCGCCAGCAGCCCGGGACAGAGCTCTGGAAACACCATATATTTT. Its translation: CASSPGQSSGNTIYF.

This clonotype was seen only a few times. V is TRBV9 and J is TRBJ2-2; 9 nucleotides line up with TRBD1. This CDR3 has 14 amino acids. CDR1 and CDR2 from the germline V gene are SGDLS and YYNGEE. V lost 4 bases, J lost 6 bases, and 4 bases stayed unmatched. The CDR3 region is CASSPRTGAGELFF. CDR3 sequence (DNA): TGTGCCAGCAGCCCCCGGACAGGGGCCGGGGAGCTGTTTTTT.

The chain couples TRBV20-1 to TRBJ2-4, with a tentative D call TRBD2 (6 bases). V was cut by 3 bases and J by 9 bases, with 15 bases left in between. The CDR3 is 13 amino acids. CDR1 is DFQATT, CDR2 SNEGSKA, per germline (reference sequence). CDR3 region: CSASGTGEVIQYF. The CDR3 DNA follows: TGCAGTGCTAGCGGGACGGGAGAAGTCATTCAGTACTTC.

This chain connects TRBV20-1 to TRBJ2-1; the D gene is possibly TRBD1 (7 bases). V dropped 0 bases and J dropped 0 bases, with 9 bases sitting between them. Germline V gene data show CDR1 as DFQATT and CDR2 as SNEGSKA (reference sequence). This CDR3 is 15 amino acids long. CDR3 bases: TGCAGTGCTAGAGAGCGGGACAGCTCCTACAATGAGCAGTTCTTC. This codes for CSARERDSSYNEQFF.

The chain combines TRBV2 with TRBJ2-7; 8 bases map to TRBD1. Germline trimming cut 3 bases from V and 2 bases from J; bases unmatched to any gene: 6. CDR1 is SNHLY, CDR2 FYNNEI, per germline. The CDR3 is 15 residues long. CDR3 sequence reads: CASSEDRVLAYEQYF. CDR3 sequence (DNA): TGTGCCAGCAGTGAGGACAGGGTTTTAGCCTACGAGCAGTACTTC.

This rearrangement joins TRBV6-5 to TRBJ1-1; tentative D call: TRBD1 (6 bases). Trimming removed 6 bases from V and 1 base from J, with 15 bases in between. The CDR3 spans 15 residues. CDR1 is MNHEY, CDR2 SVGAGI, per germline. In DNA, the CDR3 is TGTGCCAGCAGCCAAGGGGGGTCCGGGAACACTGAAGCTTTCTTT. Its protein product is CASSQGGSGNTEAFF.

This clonotype was observed a few times. The V call is TRBV4-3, the J call TRBJ2-2, with D hard to call. This CDR3 has 16 amino acids. Germline CDR1 LGHNA, CDR2 YSLEER. Trimming left V 4 bases short and J 3 bases short, with 15 bases between. CDR3 region: CASSPRVRLDTGELFF. The CDR3 region has the DNA TGCGCCAGCAGCCCCCGAGTTCGGCTAGACACCGGGGAGCTGTTTTTT.

This clonotype was counted only a few times. The genes are TRBV27 and TRBJ2-7; possibly TRBD1 or TRBD2 for D (5 bases each). This CDR3 is built from 14 residues. Deletions cut 5 bases from V and 7 bases from J, with 18 bases between. Germline V gene data show CDR1 as MNHEY and CDR2 as SMNVEV (reference sequence). CDR3 nucleotide sequence: TGTGCCAGCAGTCCCGGGACCGCGATCCTAGAGCAGTACTTC. Protein: CASSPGTAILEQYF.

This clonotype was counted between two and nine times. The chain employs TRBV10-3 and TRBJ1-3; a weak D match, TRBD1 (6 bases). Germline loops: CDR1 ENHRY, CDR2 SYGVKD. V lost 11 bases, J lost 2 bases, and 13 bases lay in between. The CDR3 is 13 residues long. The CDR3 loop reads CAVQGGAGNTIYF. As DNA, the CDR3 is TGTGCCGTCCAAGGGGGGGCTGGAAACACCATATATTTT.

The sample holds a few counts of this clonotype. The J gene is TRBJ2-5, the V gene TRBV7-9, with D perhaps matching TRBD2 (6 bases). V was cut by 4 bases and J by 5 bases, with 17 bases left in between. Germline-derived CDR1 and CDR2 are SEHNR and FQNEAQ (reference sequence). The CDR3 totals 15 residues. In DNA form, the CDR3 reads TGTGCCAGCAGCTCCCTTCCCCTCGGAGGGGAGACCCAGTACTTC. This codes for CASSSLPLGGETQYF.

The chain joins TRBV20-1 to TRBJ1-2; no clear D. In germline, CDR1 is DFQATT, CDR2 SNEGSKA (reference sequence). Trimming removed 6 bases at V and 2 bases at J, with 7 bases between. The CDR3 spans 11 residues. Here the CDR3 DNA reads TGCAGTGCCCCCCTCAACTATGGCTACACCTTC. It encodes CSAPLNYGYTF.

The chain has TRBV12-5 and TRBJ2-5; D not resolved. CDR3 length: 12 amino acids. CDR1 and CDR2 (germline): LGHNT, FRNRAP. Trimming cost V 2 bases and J 4 bases, with 5 bases left between them. The CDR3, as DNA: TGTGCTAGTGGTTTGTCGTCAGAGACCCAGTACTTC. It codes for CASGLSSETQYF.

The table lists this clonotype with a few counts. The J gene is TRBJ2-1, the V gene TRBV12-3 or TRBV12-4; weak D call: TRBD2 (6 bases). The CDR3 is 14 residues long. The V end was cut by 3 bases, the J end by 6 bases, with 12 bases between. The CDR3 DNA reads TGTGCCAGCAGTTTGGCGGGACTGGTCAATGAGCAGTTCTTC. Residues: CASSLAGLVNEQFF.

This clonotype appeared a few times. The rearrangement links TRBV13 to TRBJ2-5; TRBD2 agrees at 14 bases. The J call may be faulty, since TRBJ2-1 better matches the DNA end. The CDR3 spans 17 residues. From germline, CDR1 is PRHDT and CDR2 FYEKMQ (reference sequence). In DNA, the CDR3 is TGTGCCAGCAGCTCCCGGACTAGCGGGGGGAACTTCAATGAGCAGTTCTTC. Amino acids: CASSSRTSGGNFNEQFF.

Note on this clonotype: The junction departs from germline at one end; a sequencing error may be responsible. The rearrangement joins TRBV20-1 to TRBJ1-4, with D unresolved. CDR1 is DFQATT and CDR2 is SNEGSKA in the germline V gene (reference sequence). The length of the CDR3 is 15 residues. This CDR3 is CSARDVSHSNKKLFF. The CDR3 bases are TGCAGTGCTAGAGACGTATCACATAGTAATAAAAAACTGTTTTTT.

The rearrangement links TRBV20-1 to TRBJ2-5; 7 positions match TRBD1. The V gene end was trimmed by 4 bases and the J gene end by 5 bases; junction bases not matched to a gene: 4. Germline V lookup: CDR1 DFQATT, CDR2 SNEGSKA (reference sequence). There are 12 residues in the CDR3. CDR3 in amino acids: CSAIPTGETQYF. The DNA for the CDR3 is TGCAGTGCTATTCCGACAGGGGAGACCCAGTACTTC.